This passage covers 3 T cell receptor beta chains from one sample sequenced in a study of T-cell memory formation after mild COVID-19. Using its own MiXCR run on the 5' RACE reads, TCRdb lists one record per CDR3 protein. The data show 200,000 to 250,000 distinct CDR3 sequences, with roughly 15% seen just once and approximately 3.5% held by the top ten. The source material was PBMCs or a T cell subset sorted from them (not recorded which). The receptors were gathered from a man aged 18 to 30 who had mild COVID-19 (a few samples of this study predate the infection). Cell type and time point are not known.

This clonotype has only a few counts. This rearrangement joins TRBV6-5 to TRBJ2-2; 10 bases agree with TRBD1. Germline trimming cut 2 bases from V and 7 bases from J; bases unmatched to any gene: 7. Germline V CDR1 and CDR2: MNHEY, SVGAGI. This CDR3 is 16 amino acids long. CDR3 region: CASSYTWTGGGGELFF. The CDR3 nucleotides are TGTGCCAGCAGTTACACATGGACAGGGGGTGGCGGGGAGCTGTTTTTT.

This chain connects TRBV7-9 to TRBJ2-7; weak D call: TRBD1 (5 bases). Trimming stripped 4 bases from V and 1 base from J, with 14 bases between. The CDR3 is made up of 15 amino acids. From germline, CDR1 is SEHNR and CDR2 FQNEAQ (reference sequence). As DNA, the CDR3 is TGTGCCAGCAGCTCCGTCACCCAGGGTTCCTACGAGCAGTACTTC. This encodes CASSSVTQGSYEQYF.

The chain couples TRBV6-2 or TRBV6-3 to TRBJ2-5; 8 bases match TRBD2. The CDR3 is 15 amino acids. The V and J ends lost 5 bases and 4 bases, in that order; junction bases with no gene match: 9. Germline CDR1 is MNHEY and CDR2 is SVGEGT. As DNA, the CDR3 is TGTGCCAGCAGTCGCTTTAGCGGGGAGAGAGAGACCCAGTACTTC. Translating gives CASSRFSGERETQYF.